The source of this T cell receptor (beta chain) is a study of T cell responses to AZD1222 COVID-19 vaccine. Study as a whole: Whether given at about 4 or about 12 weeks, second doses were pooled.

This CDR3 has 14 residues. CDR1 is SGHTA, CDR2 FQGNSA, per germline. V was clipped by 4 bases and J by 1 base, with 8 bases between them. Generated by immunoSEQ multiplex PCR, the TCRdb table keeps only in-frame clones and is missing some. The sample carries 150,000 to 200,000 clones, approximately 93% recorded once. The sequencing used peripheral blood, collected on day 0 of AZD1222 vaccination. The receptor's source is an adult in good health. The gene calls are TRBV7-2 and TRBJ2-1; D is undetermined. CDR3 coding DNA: TGTGCCAGCAGCTCCTCTAGATCCTACAATGAGCAGTTCTTC. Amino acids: CASSSSRSYNEQFF.